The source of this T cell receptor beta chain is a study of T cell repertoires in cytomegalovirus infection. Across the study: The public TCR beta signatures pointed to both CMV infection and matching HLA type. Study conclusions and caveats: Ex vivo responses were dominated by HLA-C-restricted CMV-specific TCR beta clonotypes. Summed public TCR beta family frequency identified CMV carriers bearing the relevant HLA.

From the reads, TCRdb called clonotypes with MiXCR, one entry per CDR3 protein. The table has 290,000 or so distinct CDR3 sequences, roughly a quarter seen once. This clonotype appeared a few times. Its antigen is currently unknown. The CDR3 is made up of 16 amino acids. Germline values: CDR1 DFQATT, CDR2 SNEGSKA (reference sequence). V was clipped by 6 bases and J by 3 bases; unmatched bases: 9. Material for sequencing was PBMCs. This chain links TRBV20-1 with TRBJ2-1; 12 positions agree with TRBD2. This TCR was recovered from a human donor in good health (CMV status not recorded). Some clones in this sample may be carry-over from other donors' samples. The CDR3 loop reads CSAETSGSRFYNEQFF. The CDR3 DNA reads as TGCAGTGCCGAGACTAGCGGGAGCCGATTCTACAATGAGCAGTTCTTC.